The clone carrying this T cell receptor beta chain was observed a single time. Antigen: not known. The ends lost 0 bases at V and 3 bases at J; junction bases unmatched: 2. This CDR3 region has 15 residues. Per the germline V gene, CDR1 is SGDLS and CDR2 is YYNGEE. The data derive from a study of cytomegalovirus exposure and HLA in healthy donors. Primers for the PCR totalled 60 Vbeta and 13 Jbeta. Libraries were prepared by immunoSEQ multiplex PCR; TCRdb keeps only in-frame clonotypes and omits some of them. The sample carries 170,000 or so clones, 65% to 80% recorded once. Overall study findings and caveats: A later analysis linked a missense variant in DCLRE1C to the trimming of TCR beta V and J genes.

The source of this sequence is a woman aged 25 to 45 in good health and CMV-seronegative. The sample comprised PBMCs. J is TRBJ2-7 and V is TRBV9; TRBD2 matches 11 bases. In DNA form, the CDR3 reads TGTGCCAGCAGCGTAGCGACTAGCGGGGTCTACGAGCAGTACTTC. Its translation is CASSVATSGVYEQYF.